This T cell receptor beta chain was captured by sequencing in a study of identical twins. Study-wide results and limits: Insertions ran lower in abundant cord blood beta clonotypes, though not in memory repertoires.

A note on this clonotype: No antigen is known for it.

A universal primer site came from template switching; cDNA carried unique molecular identifiers. Using its own MiXCR run on the 5' RACE reads, TCRdb lists one record per CDR3 protein. Counted here are over 500,000 distinct CDR3 sequences, less than 25% occurring once; the ten biggest clones make up roughly 0.9%. The V end was cut by 2 bases, the J end by 0 bases, with 17 bases between. Germline V CDR1 and CDR2: SGHRS, YFSETQ. The length of the CDR3 is 17 residues. The sample also formed part of further work on T cells expressing NK-cell markers.

The chain links TRBV5-1 to TRBJ1-1, with a weak D call TRBD1 (5 bases). This sequence was found in a woman between 18 and 29 years old in good health. Material for sequencing was CD4+ T cells sorted from blood. CDR3 bases: TGCGCCAGCAGCTTAGCGAGGGGTACCTTAATGAACACTGAAGCTTTCTTT. Encoded protein: CASSLARGTLMNTEAFF. The full variable domain, with the rest looked up from reference TRBV5-1 and TRBJ1-1, is KAGVTQTPRYLIKTRGQQVTLSCSPISGHRSVSWYQQTPGQGLQFLFEYFSETQRNKGNFPGRFSGRQFSNSRSEMNVSTLELGDSALYLCASSLARGTLMNTEAFFGQGTRLTVV.